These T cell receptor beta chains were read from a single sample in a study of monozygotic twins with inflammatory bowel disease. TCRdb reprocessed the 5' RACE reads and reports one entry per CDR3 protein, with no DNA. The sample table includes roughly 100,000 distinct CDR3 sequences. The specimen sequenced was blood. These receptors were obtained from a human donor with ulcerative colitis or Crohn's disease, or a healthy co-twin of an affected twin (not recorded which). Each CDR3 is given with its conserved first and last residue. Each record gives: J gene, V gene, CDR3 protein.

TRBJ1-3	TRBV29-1	CSVYFSGNTIYF
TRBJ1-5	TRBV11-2	CASSPGGLNRQPQHF
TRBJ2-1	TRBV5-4	CASSPTMAPDNEQFF
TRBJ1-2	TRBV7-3	CATVFGGYYGYTF
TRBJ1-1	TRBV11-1	CASSKLPGQGITEAFF
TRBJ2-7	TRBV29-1	CSVYQGASYEQYF
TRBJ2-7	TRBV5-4	CASSLPQGANEQYF
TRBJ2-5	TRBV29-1	CSAMDRGQGETQYF
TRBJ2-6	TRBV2	CASGQGGFGANVLTF
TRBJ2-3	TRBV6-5	CASSFLAGGLDTQYF